What follows are 2 T cell receptor beta chains derived from one specimen sequenced in a study of cytomegalovirus exposure and HLA in healthy donors (dated by TCRdb to the late 2010s). To prepare the library, the immunoSEQ multiplex PCR assay was applied. A mixture of 60 forward primers for TCR Vbeta segments and 13 reverse primers for TCR Jbeta segments was used in the multiplex PCR. TCRdb obtained this table from immuneACCESS and retained in-frame rearrangements with V and J assigned. These tables miss some clones; where compared with another copy, unresolved V genes account for less than half of the shortfall, and the remainder is unexplained. A total of 60,000 to 80,000 clones appear in this sample, more than 70% of them only once. Together, the top ten hold around 5% of the sample. The specimen was PBMCs. These receptors were obtained from a woman under 40 in good health and CMV-seronegative.

V and J are TRBV19 and TRBJ1-3, with TRBD1 as a possible D gene (6 bases). V lost 6 bases, J lost 2 bases, and 17 bases lay in between. CDR3 size: 16 residues. From germline, CDR1 is LNHDA and CDR2 SQIVND (reference sequence). CDR3 region: CASSSTGGGPGNTIYF. CDR3 coding DNA: TGTGCCAGTAGCTCAACGGGGGGGGGCCCTGGAAACACCATATATTTT.

V and J are TRBV4-2 and TRBJ2-2, with 7 bases identical to TRBD2. Germline CDR1 LGHNA, CDR2 YNFKEQ. V shed 4 bases and J 4 bases; nucleotides not matched to a gene: 6. There are 15 residues in the CDR3. Here the CDR3 reads CASSREGGVTGELFF. The CDR3 bases are TGTGCCAGCAGCCGAGAGGGAGGGGTCACCGGGGAGCTGTTTTTT.